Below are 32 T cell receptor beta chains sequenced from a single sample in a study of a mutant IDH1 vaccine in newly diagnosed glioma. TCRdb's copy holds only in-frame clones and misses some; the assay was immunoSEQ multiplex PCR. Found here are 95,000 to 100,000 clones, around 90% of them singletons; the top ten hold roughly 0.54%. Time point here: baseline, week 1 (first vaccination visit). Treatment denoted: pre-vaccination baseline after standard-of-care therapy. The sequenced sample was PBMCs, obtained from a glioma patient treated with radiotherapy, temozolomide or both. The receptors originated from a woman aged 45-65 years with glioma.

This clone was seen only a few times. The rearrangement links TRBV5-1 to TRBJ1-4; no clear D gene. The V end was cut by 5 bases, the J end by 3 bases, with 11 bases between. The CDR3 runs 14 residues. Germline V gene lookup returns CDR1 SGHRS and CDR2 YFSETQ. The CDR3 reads CASREPGPNEKLFF. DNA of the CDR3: TGCGCCAGCAGGGAACCTGGGCCTAATGAAAAACTGTTTTTT. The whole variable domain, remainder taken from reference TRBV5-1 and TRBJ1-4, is KAGVTQTPRYLIKTRGQQVTLSCSPISGHRSVSWYQQTPGQGLQFLFEYFSETQRNKGNFPGRFSGRQFSNSRSEMNVSTLELGDSALYLCASREPGPNEKLFFGSGTQLSVL.

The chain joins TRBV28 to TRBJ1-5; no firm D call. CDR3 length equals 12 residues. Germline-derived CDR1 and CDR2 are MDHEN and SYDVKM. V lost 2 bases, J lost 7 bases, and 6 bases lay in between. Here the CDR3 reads CASSLRHQPQHF. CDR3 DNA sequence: TGTGCCAGCAGTTTACGCCACCAGCCCCAGCATTTT. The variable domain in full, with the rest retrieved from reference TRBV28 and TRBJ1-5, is DVKVTQSSRYLVKRTGEKVFLECVQDMDHENMFWYRQDPGLGLRLIYFSYDVKMKEKGDIPEGYSVSREKKERFSLILESASTNQTSMYLCASSLRHQPQHFGDGTRLSIL.

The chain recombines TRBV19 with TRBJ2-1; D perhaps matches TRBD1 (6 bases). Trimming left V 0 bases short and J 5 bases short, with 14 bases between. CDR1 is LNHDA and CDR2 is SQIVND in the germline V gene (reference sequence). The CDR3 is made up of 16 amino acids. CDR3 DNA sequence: TGTGCCAGTAGTATAGATCGAGGGGGAACACACAATGAGCAGTTCTTC. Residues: CASSIDRGGTHNEQFF.

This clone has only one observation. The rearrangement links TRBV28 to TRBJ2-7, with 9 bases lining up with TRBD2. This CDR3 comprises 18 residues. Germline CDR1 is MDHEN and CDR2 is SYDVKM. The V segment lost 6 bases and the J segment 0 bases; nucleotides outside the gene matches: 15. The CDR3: CASSFFFGGRGPSYEQYF. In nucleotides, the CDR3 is TGTGCCAGCAGCTTTTTTTTCGGCGGGAGGGGACCCTCCTACGAGCAGTACTTC.

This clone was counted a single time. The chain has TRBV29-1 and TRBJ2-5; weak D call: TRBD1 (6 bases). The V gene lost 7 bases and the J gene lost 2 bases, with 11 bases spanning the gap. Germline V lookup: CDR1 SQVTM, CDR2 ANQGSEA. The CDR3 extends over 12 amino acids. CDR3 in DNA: TGCAGCGCCGGGACATTACAAGAGACCCAGTACTTC. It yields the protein CSAGTLQETQYF. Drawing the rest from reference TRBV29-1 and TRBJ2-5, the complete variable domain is SAVISQKPSRDICQRGTSLTIQCQVDSQVTMMFWYRQQPGQSLTLIATANQGSEATYESGFVIDKFPISRPNLTFSTLTVSNMSPEDSSIYLCSAGTLQETQYFGPGTRLLVL.

CDR3 coding DNA: TGTGCCAGTAGTACTAGCGGGACAAACCTGTACAATGAGCAGTTCTTC. This sequence encodes CASSTSGTNLYNEQFF. The chain employs TRBV19 and TRBJ2-1, with TRBD2 matching 9 bases. Per the germline V gene, CDR1 is LNHDA and CDR2 is SQIVND (reference sequence). This CDR3 region has 16 residues. Trimming removed 4 bases from V and 4 bases from J; junction bases left unmatched: 8.

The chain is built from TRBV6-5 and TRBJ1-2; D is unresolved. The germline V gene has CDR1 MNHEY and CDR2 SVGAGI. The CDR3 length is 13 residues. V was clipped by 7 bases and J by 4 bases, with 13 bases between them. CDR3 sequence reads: CASTERRGYGYTF. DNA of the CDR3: TGTGCCAGCACGGAGCGACGGGGCTATGGCTACACCTTC.

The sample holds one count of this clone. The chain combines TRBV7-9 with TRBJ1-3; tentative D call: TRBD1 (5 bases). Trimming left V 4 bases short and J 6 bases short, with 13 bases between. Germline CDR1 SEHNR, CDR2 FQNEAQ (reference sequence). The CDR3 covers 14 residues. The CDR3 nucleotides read TGTGCCAGCAGCTCAGACAGAATCCTAAACACCATATATTTT. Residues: CASSSDRILNTIYF. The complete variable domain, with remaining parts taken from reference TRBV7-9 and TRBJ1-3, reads DTGVSQNPRHKITKRGQNVTFRCDPISEHNRLYWYRQTLGQGPEFLTYFQNEAQLEKSRLLSDRFSAERPKGSFSTLEIQRTEQGDSAMYLCASSSDRILNTIYFGEGSWLTVV.

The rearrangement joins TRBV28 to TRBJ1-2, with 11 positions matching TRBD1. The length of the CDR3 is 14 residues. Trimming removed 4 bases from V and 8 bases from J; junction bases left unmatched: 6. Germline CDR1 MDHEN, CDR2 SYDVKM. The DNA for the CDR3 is TGTGCCAGCAGTTCCGGACAGGGGGCGAGAGGCTACACCTTC. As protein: CASSSGQGARGYTF.

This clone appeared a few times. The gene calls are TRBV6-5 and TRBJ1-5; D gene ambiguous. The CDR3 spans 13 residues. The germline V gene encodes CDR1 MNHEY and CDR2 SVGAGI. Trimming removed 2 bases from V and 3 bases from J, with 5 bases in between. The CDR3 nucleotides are TGTGCCAGCAGTTACGGGTTCAATCAGCCCCAGCATTTT. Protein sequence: CASSYGFNQPQHF.

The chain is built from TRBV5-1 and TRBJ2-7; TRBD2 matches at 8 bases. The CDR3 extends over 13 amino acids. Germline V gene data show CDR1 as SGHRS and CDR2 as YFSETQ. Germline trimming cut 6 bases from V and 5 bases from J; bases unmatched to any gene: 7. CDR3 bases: TGCGCCAGCAACAGCGGGAGTGCGGACGAGCAGTACTTC. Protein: CASNSGSADEQYF.

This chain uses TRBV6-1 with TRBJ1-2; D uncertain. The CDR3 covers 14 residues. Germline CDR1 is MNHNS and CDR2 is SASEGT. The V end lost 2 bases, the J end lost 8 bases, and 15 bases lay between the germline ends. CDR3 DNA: TGTGCCAGCAGTGAACCCACATCCATGAGGGGCTACACCTTC. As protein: CASSEPTSMRGYTF.

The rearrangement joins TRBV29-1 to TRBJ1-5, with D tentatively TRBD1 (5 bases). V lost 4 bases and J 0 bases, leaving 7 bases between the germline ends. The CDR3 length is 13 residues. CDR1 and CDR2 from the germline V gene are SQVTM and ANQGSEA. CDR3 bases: TGCAGCGTTGTAGGGGATAGCAATCAGCCCCAGCATTTT. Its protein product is CSVVGDSNQPQHF.

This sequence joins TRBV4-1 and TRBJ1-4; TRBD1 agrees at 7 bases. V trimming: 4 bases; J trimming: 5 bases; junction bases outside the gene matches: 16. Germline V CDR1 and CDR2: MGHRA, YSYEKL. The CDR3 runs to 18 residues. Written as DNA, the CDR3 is TGCGCCAGCAGCCCTGAGGGGACAGCGGGGGACGAGAATGAAAAACTGTTTTTT. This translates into CASSPEGTAGDENEKLFF.

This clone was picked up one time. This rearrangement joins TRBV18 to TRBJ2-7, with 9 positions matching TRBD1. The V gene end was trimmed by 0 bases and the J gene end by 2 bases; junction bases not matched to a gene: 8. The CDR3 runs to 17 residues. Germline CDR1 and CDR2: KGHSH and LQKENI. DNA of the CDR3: TGTGCCAGCTCACCACCGAGAGCTGGGACAGGGACCTACGAGCAGTACTTC. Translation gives CASSPPRAGTGTYEQYF.

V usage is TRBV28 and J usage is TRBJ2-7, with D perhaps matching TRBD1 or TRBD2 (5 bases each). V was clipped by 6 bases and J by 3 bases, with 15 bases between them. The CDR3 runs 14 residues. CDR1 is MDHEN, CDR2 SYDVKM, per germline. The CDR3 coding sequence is TGTGCCAGCAGACCCGGGACGGATAACTACGAGCAGTACTTC. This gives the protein CASRPGTDNYEQYF.

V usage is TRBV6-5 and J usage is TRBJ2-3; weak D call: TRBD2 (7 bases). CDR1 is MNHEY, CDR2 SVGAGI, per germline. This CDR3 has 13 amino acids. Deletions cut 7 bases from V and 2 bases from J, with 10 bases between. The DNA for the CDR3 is TGTGCCAGCAAGGGGGGGCCCACAGATACGCAGTATTTT. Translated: CASKGGPTDTQYF.

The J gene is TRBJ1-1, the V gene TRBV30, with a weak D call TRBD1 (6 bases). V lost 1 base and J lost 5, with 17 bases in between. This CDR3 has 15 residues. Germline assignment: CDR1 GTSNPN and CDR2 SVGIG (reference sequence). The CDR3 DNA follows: TGTGCCTGGAGTGAAGGGGGGGGCAGGAGGACTGAAGCTTTCTTT. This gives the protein CAWSEGGGRRTEAFF.

CDR3 nucleotides: TGTGCCAGCAGCTTAGGACAGGGGGCAGGAGAGACCCAGTACTTC. Its protein product is CASSLGQGAGETQYF. The V call is TRBV7-9, the J call TRBJ2-5; 10 nucleotides line up with TRBD1. The CDR3 length is 15 residues. Germline assignment: CDR1 SEHNR and CDR2 FQNEAQ (reference sequence). The V and J ends lost 1 base and 4 bases, in that order; junction bases with no gene match: 3.

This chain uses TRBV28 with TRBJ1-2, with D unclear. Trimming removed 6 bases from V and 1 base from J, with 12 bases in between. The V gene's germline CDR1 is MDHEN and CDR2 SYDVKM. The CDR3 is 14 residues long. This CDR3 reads CASSLWTINYGYTF. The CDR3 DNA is TGTGCCAGCAGCCTCTGGACGATTAACTATGGCTACACCTTC.

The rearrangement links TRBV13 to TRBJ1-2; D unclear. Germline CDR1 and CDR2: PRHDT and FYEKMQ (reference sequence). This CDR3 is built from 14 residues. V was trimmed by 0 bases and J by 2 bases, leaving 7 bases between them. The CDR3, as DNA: TGTGCCAGCAGCTTAGGCCTAAAGAACTATGGCTACACCTTC. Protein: CASSLGLKNYGYTF.

This CDR3 is CASSSPGSGYNEQFF. In DNA form, the CDR3 reads TGTGCCAGCAGTTCCCCCGGGAGTGGGTACAATGAGCAGTTCTTC. V usage is TRBV27 and J usage is TRBJ2-1; D perhaps matches TRBD2 (6 bases). The CDR3 is 15 residues long. Germline V lookup: CDR1 MNHEY, CDR2 SMNVEV (reference sequence). Trimming cost V 4 bases and J 4 bases, with 14 bases left between them.

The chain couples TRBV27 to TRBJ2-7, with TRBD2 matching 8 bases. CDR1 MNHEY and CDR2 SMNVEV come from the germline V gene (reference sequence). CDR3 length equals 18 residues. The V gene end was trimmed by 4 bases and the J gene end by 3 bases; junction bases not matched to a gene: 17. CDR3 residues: CASSSLTSVREVHYEQYF. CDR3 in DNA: TGTGCCAGCAGTTCCCTGACTAGCGTAAGGGAAGTTCACTACGAGCAGTACTTC.

CDR3 residues: CASSYSGQGHEQFF. The CDR3 coding sequence is TGTGCCAGCAGTTACTCGGGACAGGGCCATGAGCAGTTCTTC. The V and J genes are TRBV6-5 and TRBJ2-1; 9 bases are shared with TRBD1. Germline CDR1 is MNHEY and CDR2 is SVGAGI. The CDR3 covers 14 residues. V lost 0 bases, J lost 8 bases, and 2 bases stayed unmatched.

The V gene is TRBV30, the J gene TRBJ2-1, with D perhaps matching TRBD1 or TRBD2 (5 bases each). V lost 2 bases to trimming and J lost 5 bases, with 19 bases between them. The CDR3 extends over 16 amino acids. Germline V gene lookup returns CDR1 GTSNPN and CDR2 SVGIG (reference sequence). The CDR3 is CAWSPPGAGNDNEQFF. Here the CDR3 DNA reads TGTGCCTGGAGTCCCCCCGGGGCAGGGAATGACAATGAGCAGTTCTTC.

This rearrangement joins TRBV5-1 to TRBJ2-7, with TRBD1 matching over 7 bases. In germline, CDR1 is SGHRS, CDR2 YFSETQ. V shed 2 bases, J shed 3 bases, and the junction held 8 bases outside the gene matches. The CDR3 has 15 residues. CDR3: CASSLGTAELYEQYF. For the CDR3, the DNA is TGCGCCAGCAGCTTAGGGACAGCCGAACTCTACGAGCAGTACTTC.

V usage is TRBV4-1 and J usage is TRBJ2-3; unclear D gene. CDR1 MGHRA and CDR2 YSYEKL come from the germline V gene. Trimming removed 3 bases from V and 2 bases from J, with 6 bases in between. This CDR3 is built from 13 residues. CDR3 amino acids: CASSHAYTDTQYF. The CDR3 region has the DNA TGCGCCAGCAGCCACGCTTACACAGATACGCAGTATTTT.

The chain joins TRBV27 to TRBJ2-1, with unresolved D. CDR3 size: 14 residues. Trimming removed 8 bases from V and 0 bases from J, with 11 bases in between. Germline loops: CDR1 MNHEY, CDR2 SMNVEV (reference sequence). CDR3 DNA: TGTGCCAGCGACCCCCAGCACTCCTACAATGAGCAGTTCTTC. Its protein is CASDPQHSYNEQFF.

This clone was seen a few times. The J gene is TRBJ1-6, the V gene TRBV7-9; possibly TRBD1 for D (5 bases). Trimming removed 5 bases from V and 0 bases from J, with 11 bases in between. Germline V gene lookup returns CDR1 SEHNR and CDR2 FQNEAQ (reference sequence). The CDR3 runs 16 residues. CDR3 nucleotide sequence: TGTGCCAGCAGCCTACGTGGGGGCTCCTATAATTCACCCCTCCACTTT. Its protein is CASSLRGGSYNSPLHF.

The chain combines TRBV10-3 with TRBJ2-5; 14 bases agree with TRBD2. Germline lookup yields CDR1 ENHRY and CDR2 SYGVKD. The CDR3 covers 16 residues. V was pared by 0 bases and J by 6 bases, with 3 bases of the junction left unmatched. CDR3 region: CAISESTSGGGKTQYF. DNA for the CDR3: TGTGCCATCAGTGAGTCGACTAGCGGGGGGGGGAAGACCCAGTACTTC.

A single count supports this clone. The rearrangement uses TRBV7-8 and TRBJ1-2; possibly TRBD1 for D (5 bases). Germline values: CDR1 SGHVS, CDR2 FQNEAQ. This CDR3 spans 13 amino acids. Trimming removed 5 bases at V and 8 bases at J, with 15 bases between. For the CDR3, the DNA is TGTGCCAGCAGCGCCAGGGATTTCTTGGGCTACACCTTC. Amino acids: CASSARDFLGYTF.

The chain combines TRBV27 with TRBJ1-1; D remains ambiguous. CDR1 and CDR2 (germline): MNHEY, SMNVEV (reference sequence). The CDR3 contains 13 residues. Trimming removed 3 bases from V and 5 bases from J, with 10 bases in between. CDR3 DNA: TGTGCCAGCAGTTTCCTTGGGGATACTGAAGCTTTCTTT. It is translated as CASSFLGDTEAFF.